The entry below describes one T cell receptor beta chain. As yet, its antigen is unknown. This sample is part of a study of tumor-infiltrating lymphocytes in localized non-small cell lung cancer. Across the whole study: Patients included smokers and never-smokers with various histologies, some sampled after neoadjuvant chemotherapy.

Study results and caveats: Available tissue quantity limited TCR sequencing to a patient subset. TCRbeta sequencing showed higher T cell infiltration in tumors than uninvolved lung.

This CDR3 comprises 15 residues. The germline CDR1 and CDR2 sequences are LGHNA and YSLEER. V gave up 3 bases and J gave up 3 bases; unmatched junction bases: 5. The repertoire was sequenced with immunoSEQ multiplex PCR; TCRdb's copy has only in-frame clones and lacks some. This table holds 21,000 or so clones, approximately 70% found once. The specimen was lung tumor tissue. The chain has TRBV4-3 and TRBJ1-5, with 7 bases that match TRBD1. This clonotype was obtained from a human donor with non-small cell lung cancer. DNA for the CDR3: TGCGCCAGCAGCCAGGTGACAGGGTACAATCAGCCCCAGCATTTT. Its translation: CASSQVTGYNQPQHF.